Sequencing of this T cell receptor (beta chain) was carried out in a study of blood T cell repertoires in COVID-19. Background on the study: COVID-19 samples collected from the United States, Italy and Spain covered acute and convalescent phases. Sources were T cells, B-cell-depleted T cells, or PBMCs; the material itself was cDNA or gDNA.

V shed 3 bases and J shed 2 bases, with 7 bases lying between them. The CDR3 runs 13 residues. Germline CDR1 MDHEN, CDR2 SYDVKM. Authors' methods: Amplification of reference gene primers was used by the study to estimate nucleated cell counts. The method was immunoSEQ multiplex PCR; TCRdb's version includes in-frame clones alone and lacks a portion of them. V, J and clone size derive from that table, while D and trimming were established from the DNA sequence. The sample includes approximately 75,000 clones, approximately 82% seen only once; the top ten take approximately 20%. This receptor was obtained from a woman aged 45-65 years with acute or convalescent COVID-19. The chain employs TRBV28 and TRBJ2-5; D gene ambiguous. The sequenced sample was peripheral blood. The CDR3 here is CASSLGSQETQYF. In DNA, the CDR3 is TGTGCCAGCAGTTTGGGCAGTCAAGAGACCCAGTACTTC.